This TCR beta chain was observed in a study of CD8+CD57+ T cells in acquired aplastic anemia. Whole-study context: Isolated CD4+ and CD8+ cells, once sorted, yielded DNA averaging roughly 3 ug. CD4+ cells from healthy donors averaged roughly 10 million reads.

For CDR3 and TCR beta VDJ profiling, genomic DNA was the template used. TCRdb recomputed calls from the reads with MiXCR, one row per CDR3 protein. The repertoire holds some 120,000 distinct CDR3 sequences, with about 46% as singletons. This clonotype has ten or more counts. Its antigen is unidentified. The CDR3 is 15 residues long. Trimming removed 0 bases at V and 5 bases at J, with 14 bases between. Per germline, CDR1 SGDLS and CDR2 YYNGEE. Study findings and constraints: Found in both controls and patients were almost 30 CD8+ CDR3 sequences. Controls did not differ significantly from patients in CD8+ Simpson's diversity.

Source material: sorted CD4+, CD8+, or CD8+CD57+ T cells (not recorded which) from PBMCs. The source is a human donor in good health, serving as a control. This chain connects TRBV9 to TRBJ2-5; D could derive from TRBD1 or TRBD2 (7 bases each). The CDR3 region has the DNA TGTGCCAGCAGCGTAGCGGGCAGGGGGGGGGAGACCCAGTACTTC. Amino acid sequence: CASSVAGRGGETQYF.